These 28 T cell receptor beta chains share one sample of origin, sequenced in a study of T cell changes during pregnancy in multiple sclerosis. The assay was immunoSEQ multiplex PCR, and TCRdb's table has in-frame clones only and misses some. The sample lists more than 65,000 clones, approximately 90% seen once, with 2.5% in the top ten. The input for sequencing was peripheral blood, taken in the first trimester of pregnancy. These receptors were taken from a female donor with multiple sclerosis, enrolled in a pregnancy study.

The rearrangement uses TRBV10-3 and TRBJ1-2; 8 positions agree with TRBD1. J was trimmed by 8 bases and V by 0 bases; bases with no gene match: 5. Germline V CDR1 and CDR2: ENHRY, SYGVKD. This CDR3 contains 14 residues. The DNA of the CDR3 is TGTGCCATCAGTGAGTCGGACAGGGTCAGCGGCTACACCTTC. This sequence encodes CAISESDRVSGYTF.

V usage is TRBV5-1 and J usage is TRBJ2-7; 9 positions agree with TRBD1. Germline V CDR1 and CDR2: SGHRS, YFSETQ. The junction had 7 bases not matched to a gene; V was cut back by 3 bases and J by 3 bases. The CDR3 has 15 residues. The chain's CDR3 is CASSSLSGQGYEQYF. The CDR3 DNA is TGCGCCAGCAGCTCGTTATCGGGACAGGGCTACGAGCAGTACTTC.

The V call is TRBV7-2, the J call TRBJ2-5; D is unclear. Trimming shortened V by 5 bases and J by 2 bases, and 9 bases separated the two germline ends. The length of the CDR3 is 13 residues. CDR1 is SGHTA and CDR2 is FQGNSA in the germline V gene. The CDR3 here is CASSGRQQETQYF. The CDR3 DNA follows: TGTGCCAGCAGCGGCAGGCAACAAGAGACCCAGTACTTC. The variable domain in full, completed from reference TRBV7-2 and TRBJ2-5, reads GAGVSQSPSNKVTEKGKDVELRCDPISGHTALYWYRQSLGQGLEFLIYFQGNSAPDKSGLPSDRFSAERTGGSVSTLTIQRTQQEDSAVYLCASSGRQQETQYFGPGTRLLVL.

The chain joins TRBV15 to TRBJ1-3, with D unclear. The V end lost 3 bases, the J end lost 0 bases, and 9 bases lay between the germline ends. The CDR3 has 15 amino acids. Germline V gene sequence: CDR1 LNHNV, CDR2 YYDKDF (reference sequence). The CDR3 coding sequence is TGTGCCACCAGCAGCACCTCGAGCTCTGGAAACACCATATATTTT. Protein product: CATSSTSSSGNTIYF.

This clone was found a few times. The rearrangement uses TRBV11-2 and TRBJ1-5, with 7 bases identical to TRBD1. The CDR3 consists of 14 residues. Germline V gene data show CDR1 as SGHAT and CDR2 as FQNNGV. The J segment lost 7 bases and the V segment lost 1 base, leaving 4 bases of the junction unmatched. The CDR3 region is CASSLGQGGQPQHF. The DNA for the CDR3 is TGTGCCAGCAGCTTAGGACAGGGAGGCCAGCCCCAGCATTTT.

V and J are TRBV11-3 and TRBJ1-3, with D maybe TRBD1 (5 bases). The V gene's germline CDR1 is SGHNT and CDR2 YENEEA. V shed 2 bases and J shed 0 bases, with 17 bases lying between them. The CDR3 totals 18 residues. The CDR3 sequence: CASSLIGGWDGSGNTIYF. The CDR3 bases are TGTGCCAGCAGCTTAATCGGGGGATGGGATGGCTCTGGAAACACCATATATTTT.

CDR3 amino acids: CASSEALGVQETQYF. Here the CDR3 DNA reads TGTGCCAGCAGTGAAGCATTAGGAGTGCAAGAGACCCAGTACTTC. This sequence joins TRBV6-1 and TRBJ2-5, with D unclear. Germline CDR1 is MNHNS and CDR2 is SASEGT. The CDR3 has 15 amino acids. Trimming pared 0 bases from V and 2 bases from J, leaving 10 bases between.

Written as DNA, the CDR3 is TGTGCCAGCAGAGGACAGGGTCTCTACGAGCAGTACTTC. Residues: CASRGQGLYEQYF. The chain has TRBV28 and TRBJ2-7; 8 positions match TRBD1. CDR1 and CDR2 from the germline V gene are MDHEN and SYDVKM. This CDR3 has 13 residues. V gave up 6 bases and J gave up 3 bases; unmatched junction bases: 4.

The chain links TRBV5-6 to TRBJ2-2; no firm D call. CDR1 is SGHDT and CDR2 is YYEEEE in the germline V gene. This CDR3 has 15 residues. V dropped 0 bases and J dropped 1 base, with 7 bases sitting between them. For the CDR3, the DNA is TGTGCCAGCAGCTTGGTTTCGGTGAACACCGGGGAGCTGTTTTTT. Residues: CASSLVSVNTGELFF.

This chain connects TRBV6-6 to TRBJ1-6; D uncertain. Germline V lookup: CDR1 MNHNY, CDR2 SVGAGI (reference sequence). The V and J ends lost 5 bases and 7 bases respectively, with 15 bases between them. This CDR3 region has 15 residues. CDR3 residues: CASSLVRSGNSPLHF. The CDR3 coding sequence is TGTGCCAGCAGTCTAGTTCGTTCTGGAAATTCACCCCTCCACTTT.

Comment on this clone: The same CDR3 arises from other DNA sequences in this sample as well. The CDR3 is CASSQDVVFGTEAFF. The DNA for the CDR3 is TGCGCCAGCAGCCAAGACGTCGTATTCGGCACTGAAGCTTTCTTT. The rearrangement joins TRBV4-1 to TRBJ1-1; unclear D gene. Germline assignment: CDR1 MGHRA and CDR2 YSYEKL. V dropped 0 bases and J dropped 4 bases, with 12 bases sitting between them. There are 15 residues in the CDR3.

The J gene is TRBJ1-1, the V gene TRBV5-1; the D gene is possibly TRBD1 (6 bases). Germline V gene sequence: CDR1 SGHRS, CDR2 YFSETQ. The CDR3 length is 14 residues. V gave up 2 bases and J gave up 1 base, with 9 bases separating them. For the CDR3, the DNA is TGCGCCAGCAGCTTTAGGGGGAGGAACACTGAAGCTTTCTTT. Encoded protein: CASSFRGRNTEAFF.

The rearrangement uses TRBV4-1 and TRBJ1-1, with 7 bases fitting TRBD1. The CDR3 loop spans 13 amino acids. V shed 3 bases, J shed 7 bases, and the junction held 5 bases outside the gene matches. Germline CDR1 is MGHRA and CDR2 is YSYEKL. The CDR3, as DNA: TGCGCCAGCAGCCACTACCGGGACAGTGAAGCTTTCTTT. Amino acids: CASSHYRDSEAFF.

The genes are TRBV18 and TRBJ1-2; D is perhaps TRBD1 (5 bases). Trimming cost V 3 bases and J 3 bases, with 11 bases left between them. Germline values: CDR1 KGHSH, CDR2 LQKENI. The CDR3 contains 14 residues. The CDR3 region is CASSPQWGDYGYTF. Written as DNA, the CDR3 is TGTGCCAGCTCACCCCAATGGGGGGACTATGGCTACACCTTC.

V and J are TRBV6-6 and TRBJ2-7, with 10 bases identical to TRBD2. Trimming at V came to 0 bases and at J to 9 bases, leaving 8 bases not matched to a gene. The CDR3 runs to 15 residues. Germline V gives CDR1 MNHNY, CDR2 SVGAGI (reference sequence). Here the CDR3 DNA reads TGTGCCAGCAGTTACTCTGGTAGCGGGAGGACGGGGCAGTACTTC. Residues: CASSYSGSGRTGQYF.

The chain is built from TRBV29-1 and TRBJ2-3; the D gene is possibly TRBD1 (5 bases). Germline CDR1 reads SQVTM; CDR2 reads ANQGSEA. This CDR3 contains 13 residues. Trimming took 2 bases from V and 5 from J, leaving 11 bases between them. CDR3 sequence (DNA): TGCAGCGTTGAAAGGGGCGTTGGAGATACGCAGTATTTT. Encoded protein: CSVERGVGDTQYF.

The chain links TRBV9 to TRBJ1-2; 7 positions match TRBD1. The V segment lost 0 bases and the J segment 8 bases; nucleotides outside the gene matches: 7. CDR1 SGDLS and CDR2 YYNGEE come from the germline V gene. CDR3 length: 14 amino acids. The CDR3 DNA is TGTGCCAGCAGCGTAGATAACAGGGGTGAGGGCTACACCTTC. This encodes CASSVDNRGEGYTF.

V is TRBV5-4 and J is TRBJ2-2, with 8 bases fitting TRBD1. Germline loops: CDR1 SGHNT, CDR2 YYREEE (reference sequence). Germline trimming cut 3 bases from V and 1 base from J; bases unmatched to any gene: 2. The length of the CDR3 is 15 residues. Written as DNA, the CDR3 is TGTGCCAGCAGCTGGGGACAGGAGAACACCGGGGAGCTGTTTTTT. Translation gives CASSWGQENTGELFF.

V and J are TRBV5-4 and TRBJ2-7; 7 positions match TRBD2. The ends lost 7 bases at V and 4 bases at J; junction bases unmatched: 11. This CDR3 has 14 amino acids. CDR1 and CDR2 from the germline V gene are SGHNT and YYREEE (reference sequence). CDR3 DNA: TGTGCCAGCCAGCGGGGAGAAGGGGTTTACGAGCAGTACTTC. It codes for CASQRGEGVYEQYF.

The chain has TRBV7-9 and TRBJ1-4; D might be TRBD1 (6 bases). Trimming removed 1 base at V and 6 bases at J, with 15 bases between. Germline V gene data show CDR1 as SEHNR and CDR2 as FQNEAQ (reference sequence). The CDR3 runs to 16 residues. Here the CDR3 DNA reads TGTGCCAGCAGCTTAGGCCTCAGGGGTTCGTATGAAAAACTGTTTTTT. It encodes CASSLGLRGSYEKLFF.

V is TRBV29-1 and J is TRBJ2-7; D perhaps matches TRBD1 (5 bases). With 3 bases removed from V and 0 bases from J, the gap between germline ends came to 6 bases. Germline V gene sequence: CDR1 SQVTM, CDR2 ANQGSEA. The CDR3 length is 12 residues. The CDR3 sequence is CSVEQGSYEQYF. The CDR3 nucleotides are TGCAGCGTTGAGCAGGGCTCCTACGAGCAGTACTTC.

This chain connects TRBV7-6 to TRBJ2-1; no definite D call. The CDR3 is made up of 17 amino acids. Trimming took 1 base from V and 0 from J, leaving 13 bases between them. Per germline, CDR1 SGHVS and CDR2 FNYEAQ. CDR3 loop: CASSLDFGEASYNEQFF. The CDR3 DNA sequence: TGTGCCAGCAGCTTAGACTTTGGCGAGGCCTCCTACAATGAGCAGTTCTTC.

The chain combines TRBV9 with TRBJ2-5; TRBD1 is a possible D gene (6 bases). Trimming removed 0 bases from V and 4 bases from J, with 19 bases in between. This CDR3 region has 17 residues. In germline, CDR1 is SGDLS, CDR2 YYNGEE. The CDR3 loop reads CASSVASYRDRGETQYF. The CDR3 DNA sequence: TGTGCCAGCAGCGTAGCATCATACAGGGATAGAGGAGAGACCCAGTACTTC.

The CDR3 protein is CAADRSMNTEAFF. DNA for the CDR3: TGTGCGGCGGACAGAAGCATGAACACTGAAGCTTTCTTT. The V and J genes are TRBV30 and TRBJ1-1; TRBD1 is a possible D gene (6 bases). Germline values: CDR1 GTSNPN, CDR2 SVGIG (reference sequence). The CDR3 sequence is 13 residues long.

In this sample, this clone turned up a few times. The V and J genes are TRBV12-5 and TRBJ1-5; D is unresolved. The CDR3 length is 13 residues. The germline V gene has CDR1 LGHNT and CDR2 FRNRAP. The V end was cut by 2 bases, the J end by 0 bases, with 2 bases between. CDR3 residues: CASGLRSNQPQHF. Written as DNA, the CDR3 is TGTGCTAGTGGTTTGCGTAGCAATCAGCCCCAGCATTTT.

V usage is TRBV5-1 and J usage is TRBJ1-6; TRBD1 is a possible D gene (6 bases). Germline values: CDR1 SGHRS, CDR2 YFSETQ. CDR3 length equals 15 residues. Trimming removed 7 bases at V and 9 bases at J, with 20 bases between. The DNA of the CDR3 is TGCGCCAGCGGCTGGACAGCCGACGGCAGTTCACCCCTCCACTTT. Its translation: CASGWTADGSSPLHF.

J is TRBJ1-4 and V is TRBV18, with D possibly matching TRBD1 (6 bases). V was shortened by 3 bases and J by 5 bases, with 16 bases between the two germline ends. Per the germline V gene, CDR1 is KGHSH and CDR2 is LQKENI. The CDR3 covers 16 residues. CDR3 sequence (DNA): TGTGCCAGCTCACCGAACAGGGTCGGGCCGAATGAAAAACTGTTTTTT. Translating gives CASSPNRVGPNEKLFF.

The chain recombines TRBV5-4 with TRBJ2-7, with D maybe TRBD2 (6 bases). The CDR3 contains 14 residues. Trimming took 0 bases from V and 6 from J, leaving 13 bases between them. Germline-derived CDR1 and CDR2 are SGHNT and YYREEE (reference sequence). The CDR3 nucleotides read TGTGCCAGCAGCTTGGATCCGGTAGCGGCCGAGCAGTACTTC. Amino acids: CASSLDPVAAEQYF.